This TCR beta chain was identified during a study of T cell repertoires in cytomegalovirus infection. At the level of the study: Indications came from public TCR beta signatures; they pointed to CMV infection and to a matching HLA type.

J lost 4 bases, V lost 8 bases, and 9 bases had no gene match. The CDR3 loop spans 14 amino acids. A remark on this clonotype: Antigen specificity is unknown.

The study, taken as a whole, reports: The study found HLA-C-restricted CMV-specific TCR beta clonotypes dominating the ex vivo response.

TCRdb reanalysed the reads using MiXCR and keeps one entry per CDR3 protein. The table records hundreds of thousands of distinct CDR3 sequences, approximately 31% of them present only once. The input for sequencing was cultured CD8+ T cells from PBMCs, taken from culture after CMV antigen stimulation. The TCR comes from a human donor in good health (CMV status not recorded). Some clones in this sample may be carry-over from other donors' samples. V usage is TRBV5-3 and J usage is TRBJ2-3; TRBD1 agrees at 8 bases. TRBV5-3 is labeled an ORF, and its function is uncertain. The CDR3 here is CASSNGQGPDTQYF. CDR3 DNA sequence: TGTGCCAGCAGCAACGGACAGGGCCCAGATACGCAGTATTTT.